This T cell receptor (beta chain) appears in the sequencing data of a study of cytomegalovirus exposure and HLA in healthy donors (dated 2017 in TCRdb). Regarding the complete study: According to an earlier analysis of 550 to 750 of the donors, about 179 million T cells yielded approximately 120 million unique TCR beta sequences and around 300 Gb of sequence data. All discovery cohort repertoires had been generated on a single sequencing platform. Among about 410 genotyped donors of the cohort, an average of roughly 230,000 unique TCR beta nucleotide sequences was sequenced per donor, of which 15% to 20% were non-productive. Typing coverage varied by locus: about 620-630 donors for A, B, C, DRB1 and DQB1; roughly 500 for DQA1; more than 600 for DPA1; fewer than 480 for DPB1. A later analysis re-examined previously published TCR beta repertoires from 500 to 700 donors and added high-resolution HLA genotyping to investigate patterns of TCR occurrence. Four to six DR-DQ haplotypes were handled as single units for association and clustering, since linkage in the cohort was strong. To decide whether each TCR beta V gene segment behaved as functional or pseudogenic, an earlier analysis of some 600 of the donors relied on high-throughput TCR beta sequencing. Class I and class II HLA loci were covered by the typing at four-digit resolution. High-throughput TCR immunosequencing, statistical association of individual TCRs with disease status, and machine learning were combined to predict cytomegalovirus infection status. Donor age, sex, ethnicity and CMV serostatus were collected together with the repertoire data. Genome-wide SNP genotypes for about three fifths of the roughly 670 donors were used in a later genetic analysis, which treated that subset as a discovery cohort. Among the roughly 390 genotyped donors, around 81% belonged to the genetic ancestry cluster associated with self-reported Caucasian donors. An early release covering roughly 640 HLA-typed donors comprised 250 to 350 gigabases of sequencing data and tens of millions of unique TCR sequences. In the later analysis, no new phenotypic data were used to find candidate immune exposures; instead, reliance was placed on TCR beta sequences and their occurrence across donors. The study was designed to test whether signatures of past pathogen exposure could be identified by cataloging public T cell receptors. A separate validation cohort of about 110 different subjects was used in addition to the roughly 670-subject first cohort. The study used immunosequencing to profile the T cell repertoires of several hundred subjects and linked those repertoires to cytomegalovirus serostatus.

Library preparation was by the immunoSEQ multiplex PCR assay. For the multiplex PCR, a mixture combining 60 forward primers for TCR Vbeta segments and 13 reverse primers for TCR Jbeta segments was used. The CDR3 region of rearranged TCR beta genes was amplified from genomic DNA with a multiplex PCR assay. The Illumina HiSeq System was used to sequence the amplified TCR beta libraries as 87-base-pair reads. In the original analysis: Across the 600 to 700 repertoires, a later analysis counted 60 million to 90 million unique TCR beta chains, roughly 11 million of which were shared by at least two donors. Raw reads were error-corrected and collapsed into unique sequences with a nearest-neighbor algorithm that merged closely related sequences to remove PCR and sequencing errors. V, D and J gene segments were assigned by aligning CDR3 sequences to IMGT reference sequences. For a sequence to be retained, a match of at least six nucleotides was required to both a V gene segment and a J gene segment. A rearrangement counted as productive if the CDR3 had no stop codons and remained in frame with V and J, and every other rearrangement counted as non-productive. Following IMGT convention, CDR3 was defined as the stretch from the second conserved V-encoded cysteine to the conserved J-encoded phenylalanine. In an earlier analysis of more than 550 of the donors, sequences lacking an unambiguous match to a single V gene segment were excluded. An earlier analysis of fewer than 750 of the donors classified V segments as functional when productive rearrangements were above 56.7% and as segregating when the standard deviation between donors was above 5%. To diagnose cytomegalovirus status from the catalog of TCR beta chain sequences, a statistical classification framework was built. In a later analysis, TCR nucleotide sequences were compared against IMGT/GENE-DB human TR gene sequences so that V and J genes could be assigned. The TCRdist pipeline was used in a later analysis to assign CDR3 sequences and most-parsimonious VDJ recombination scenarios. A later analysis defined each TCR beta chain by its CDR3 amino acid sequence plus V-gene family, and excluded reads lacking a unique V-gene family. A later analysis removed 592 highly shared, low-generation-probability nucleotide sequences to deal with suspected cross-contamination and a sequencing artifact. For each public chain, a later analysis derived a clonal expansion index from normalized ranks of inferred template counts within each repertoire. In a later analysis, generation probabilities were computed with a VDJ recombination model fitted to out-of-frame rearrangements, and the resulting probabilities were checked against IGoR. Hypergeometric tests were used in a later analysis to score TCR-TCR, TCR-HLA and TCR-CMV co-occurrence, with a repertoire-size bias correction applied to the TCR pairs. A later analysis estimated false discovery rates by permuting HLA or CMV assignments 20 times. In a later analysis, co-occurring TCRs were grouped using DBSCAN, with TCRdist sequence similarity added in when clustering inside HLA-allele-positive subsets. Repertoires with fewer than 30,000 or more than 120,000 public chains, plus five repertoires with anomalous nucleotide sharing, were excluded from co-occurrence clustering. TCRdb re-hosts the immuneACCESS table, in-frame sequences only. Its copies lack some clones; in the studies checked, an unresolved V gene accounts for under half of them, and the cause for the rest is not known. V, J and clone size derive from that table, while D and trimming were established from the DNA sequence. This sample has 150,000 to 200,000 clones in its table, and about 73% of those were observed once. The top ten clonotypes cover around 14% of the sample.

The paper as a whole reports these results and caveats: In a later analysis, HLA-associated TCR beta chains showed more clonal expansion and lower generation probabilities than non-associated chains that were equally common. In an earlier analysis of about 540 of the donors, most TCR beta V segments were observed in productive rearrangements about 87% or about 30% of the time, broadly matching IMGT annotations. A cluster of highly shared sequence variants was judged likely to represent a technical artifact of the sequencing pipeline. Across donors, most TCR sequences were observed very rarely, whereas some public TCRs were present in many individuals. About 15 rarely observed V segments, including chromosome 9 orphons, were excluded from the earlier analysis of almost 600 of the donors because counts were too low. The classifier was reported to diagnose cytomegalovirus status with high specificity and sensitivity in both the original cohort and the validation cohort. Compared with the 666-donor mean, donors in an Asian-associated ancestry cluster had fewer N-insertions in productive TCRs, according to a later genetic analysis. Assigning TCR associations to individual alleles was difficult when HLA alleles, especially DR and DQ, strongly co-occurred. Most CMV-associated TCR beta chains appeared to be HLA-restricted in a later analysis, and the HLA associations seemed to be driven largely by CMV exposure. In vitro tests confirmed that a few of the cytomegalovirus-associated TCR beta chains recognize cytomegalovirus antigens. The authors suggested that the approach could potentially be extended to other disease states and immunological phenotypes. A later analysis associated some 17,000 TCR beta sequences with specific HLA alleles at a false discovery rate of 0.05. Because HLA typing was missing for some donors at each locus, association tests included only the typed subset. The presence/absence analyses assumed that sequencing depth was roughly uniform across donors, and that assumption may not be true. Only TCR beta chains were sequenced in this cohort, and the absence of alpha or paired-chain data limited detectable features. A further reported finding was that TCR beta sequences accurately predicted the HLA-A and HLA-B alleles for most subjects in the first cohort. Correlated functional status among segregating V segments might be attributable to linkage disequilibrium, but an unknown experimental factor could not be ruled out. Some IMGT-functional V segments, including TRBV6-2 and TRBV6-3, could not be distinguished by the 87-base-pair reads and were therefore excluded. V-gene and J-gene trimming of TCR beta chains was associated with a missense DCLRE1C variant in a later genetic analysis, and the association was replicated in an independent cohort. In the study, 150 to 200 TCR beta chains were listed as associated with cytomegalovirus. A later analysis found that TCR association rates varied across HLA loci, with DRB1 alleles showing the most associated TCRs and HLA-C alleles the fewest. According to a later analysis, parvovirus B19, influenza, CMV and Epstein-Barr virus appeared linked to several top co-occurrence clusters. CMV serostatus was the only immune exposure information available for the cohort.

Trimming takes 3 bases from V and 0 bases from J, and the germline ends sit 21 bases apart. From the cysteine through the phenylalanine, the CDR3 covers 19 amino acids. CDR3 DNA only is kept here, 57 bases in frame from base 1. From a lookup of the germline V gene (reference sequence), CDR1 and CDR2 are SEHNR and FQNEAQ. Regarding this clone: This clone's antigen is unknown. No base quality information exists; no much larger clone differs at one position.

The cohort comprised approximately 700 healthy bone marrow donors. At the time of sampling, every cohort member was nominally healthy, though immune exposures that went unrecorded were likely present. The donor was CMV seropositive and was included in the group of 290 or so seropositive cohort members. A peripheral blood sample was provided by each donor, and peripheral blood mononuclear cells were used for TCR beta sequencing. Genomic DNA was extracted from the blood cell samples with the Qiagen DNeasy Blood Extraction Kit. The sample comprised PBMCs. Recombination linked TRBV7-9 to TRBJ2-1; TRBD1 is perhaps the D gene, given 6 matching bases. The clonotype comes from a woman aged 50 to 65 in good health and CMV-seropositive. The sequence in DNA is TGTGCCAGCAGCTTTGACGCAAAGACAGGCTCGAGCTCCTACAATGAGCAGTTCTTC. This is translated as CASSFDAKTGSSSYNEQFF.